This is a list of T cell receptor beta chains from one sample in a study of regulatory T cells in long-lasting Graves disease. TCRdb re-derived calls from the multiplex PCR reads in MiXCR, one entry per CDR3 protein. This sample has about 400,000 distinct CDR3 sequences; 20% occur once, and the top ten carry around 21%. The sample was peripheral blood mononuclear cells (PBMCs), taken when the disease was refractory, from a patient treated with antithyroid drugs. The source of these receptors is a female donor with Graves disease. The CDR3 runs from the conserved cysteine through the conserved F or W. The D gene is left open where the match is weak. The size field is filled for only some rows; it gives once, few, many or a size class.

TRBV20-1	TRBJ2-2	TRBD2	NA	TGCAGTGCTAGAGGGGCGGAACAGGGACTAGGTCATCCGACCGGGGAGCTGTTTTTT	CSARGAEQGLGHPTGELFF
TRBV5-1	TRBJ2-5	NA	NA	TGCGCCAGCAGCTTGGAACCAATGGGGGGCCAAGAGACCCAGTACTTC	CASSLEPMGGQETQYF
TRBV6-1	TRBJ1-5	TRBD1	few	TGTGCCAGCAGCCTAATCCAGGGGGAAGGCAATCAGCCCCAGCATTTT	CASSLIQGEGNQPQHF
TRBV19	TRBJ2-7	NA	NA	TGTGCCAGTAGTATAAAAGGGGAACCTACCTACGAGCAGTACTTC	CASSIKGEPTYEQYF
TRBV10-2	TRBJ2-7	NA	few	TGCGCCAGCAGTATAAGCTCCTACGAGCAGTACTTC	CASSISSYEQYF
TRBV7-2	TRBJ1-2	NA	NA	TGTGCCAGCAGATTCCTATCGGGTTTTTCTGGCTACACCTTC	CASRFLSGFSGYTF
TRBV20-1	TRBJ1-1	TRBD1	NA	TGCAGTGCAAGGGACAGGGGAGTTTTGAACACTGAAGCTTTCTTT	CSARDRGVLNTEAFF
TRBV28	TRBJ1-5	NA	many	TGTGCCAGCAAAATTCAGGGGTATTCTCAGCCCCAGCATTTT	CASKIQGYSQPQHF
TRBV28	TRBJ1-5	NA	many	TGTGCCAGCATTCCCGGGCCTGGGAGCAATCAGCCCCAGCATTTT	CASIPGPGSNQPQHF
TRBV7-2	TRBJ1-6	NA	many	TGTGCCAGCAGCTTAGGGGTTGGGAATTCACCCCTCCACTTT	CASSLGVGNSPLHF
TRBV19	TRBJ2-3	TRBD2	NA	TGTGCCAGTAGGGGGACTAGCGGGAGATCCGGCACAGATACGCAGTATTTT	CASRGTSGRSGTDTQYF
TRBV12-3/TRBV12-4	TRBJ2-7	TRBD2	NA	TGTGCCAGCAGCCCGCGGGAGTCGGATTACGAGCAGTACTTC	CASSPRESDYEQYF
TRBV27	TRBJ2-5	TRBD2	many	TGTGCCAGCAGTTTGAGCGGGACTCAAGAGACCCAGTACTTC	CASSLSGTQETQYF
TRBV7-2	TRBJ2-7	TRBD2	NA	TGTGCCAGCAGCTTAGGGAGGGGACTAGCGGCCCGGCGCGAGCAGTACTTC	CASSLGRGLAARREQYF
TRBV16	TRBJ1-1	NA	many	TGTGCCAGCAGCCAATCGGGTGGAGGGACTGAAGCTTTCTTT	CASSQSGGGTEAFF
TRBV18	TRBJ1-1	NA	NA	TGTGCCAGCTCACCACCTCAACAGAGCATGAACACTGAAGCTTTCTTT	CASSPPQQSMNTEAFF
TRBV7-2	TRBJ1-2	NA	many	TGTGCCAGCAGATCTCAGGGCAGGACTGGCTACACCTTC	CASRSQGRTGYTF
TRBV7-2	TRBJ2-5	NA	many	TGTGCCAGCAGCCGTCCCGAAGGGACCCAGTACTTC	CASSRPEGTQYF
TRBV20-1	TRBJ1-6	NA	few	TGCAGTGCTAGAGAAGATCCCGGGGGCCTTAATTCACCCCTCCACTTT	CSAREDPGGLNSPLHF
TRBV7-9	TRBJ1-2	NA	few	TGTGCCAGCAGCCAAGAAGGTGCGGGACCCCACTATGGCTACACCTTC	CASSQEGAGPHYGYTF
TRBV30	TRBJ2-7	TRBD1	NA	TGTGCTGCGAGACAGGGGGCGTACGAGCAGTACTTC	CAARQGAYEQYF
TRBV12-3/TRBV12-4	TRBJ2-7	NA	many	TGTGCCAGCCGTAGGGCAGCGACCTACGAGCAGTACTTC	CASRRAATYEQYF
TRBV27	TRBJ2-7	TRBD1	few	TGTGCCAGCAGTTCCGCGACGGGACAGGTCTACGAGCAGTACTTC	CASSSATGQVYEQYF
TRBV6-2/TRBV6-3	TRBJ2-4	NA	NA	TGTGCCAGTCTCGACAGGATGGGCGCTCAGTACTTC	CASLDRMGAQYF
TRBV28	TRBJ2-2	TRBD2	many	TGTGCCAGCAGATCTAACCTAGCGGGAACGTCCGGGGAGCTGTTTTTT	CASRSNLAGTSGELFF
TRBV15	TRBJ2-5	TRBD2	few	TGTGCCACCAGCACTGCGGGGGAAGAGACCCAGTACTTC	CATSTAGEETQYF
TRBV7-9	TRBJ1-1	TRBD1	few	TGTGCCAGCAGCTCTGGGACAGGGGGGAACACTGAAGCTTTCTTT	CASSSGTGGNTEAFF